These 27 T cell receptor beta chains came from one sample sequenced in a study of blood T cell repertoires in COVID-19. Only in-frame clones appear in the TCRdb table, and some are missing; sequencing was by immunoSEQ multiplex PCR. Of around 190,000 clones in the sample, about 80% were seen once. The specimen sequenced was peripheral blood. These receptors came from a woman aged 50 to 60 with active or convalescent COVID-19.

J is TRBJ2-1 and V is TRBV7-3; TRBD2 is a possible D gene (5 bases). CDR3 length: 15 amino acids. CDR1 SGHTA and CDR2 FQGTGA come from the germline V gene. Trimming stripped 5 bases from V and 8 bases from J, with 19 bases between. The CDR3 nucleotides read TGTGCCAGCAGCCTTACGGGGAACCTACACGATGAGCAGTTCTTC. Amino acid sequence: CASSLTGNLHDEQFF.

This clone has more than one count but fewer than ten. This chain links TRBV28 with TRBJ1-1, with TRBD1 as a possible D gene (6 bases). This CDR3 is built from 16 residues. Germline CDR1 is MDHEN and CDR2 is SYDVKM. Trimming shortened V by 5 bases and J by 0 bases, and 16 bases separated the two germline ends. This chain's CDR3 is CASSPQTQGLNTEAFF. In DNA form, the CDR3 reads TGTGCCAGCAGTCCTCAAACTCAGGGGTTGAACACTGAAGCTTTCTTT. The whole variable domain, filled in from reference TRBV28 and TRBJ1-1, reads DVKVTQSSRYLVKRTGEKVFLECVQDMDHENMFWYRQDPGLGLRLIYFSYDVKMKEKGDIPEGYSVSREKKERFSLILESASTNQTSMYLCASSPQTQGLNTEAFFGQGTRLTVV.

This clone was seen only a few times. Other DNA sequences in the same sample also yield this CDR3. This chain links TRBV15 with TRBJ1-3; D gene unclear. Germline V gene lookup returns CDR1 LNHNV and CDR2 YYDKDF (reference sequence). V was clipped by 0 bases and J by 0 bases, with 12 bases between them. CDR3 length: 17 amino acids. CDR3 region: CATSRDLGGDSGNTIYF. The DNA for the CDR3 is TGTGCCACCAGCAGAGATCTTGGCGGCGACTCTGGAAACACCATATATTTT.

The chain is built from TRBV19 and TRBJ1-5, with 7 bases fitting TRBD1. There are 15 residues in the CDR3. The V and J ends lost 7 bases and 4 bases, in that order; junction bases with no gene match: 10. Per germline, CDR1 LNHDA and CDR2 SQIVND (reference sequence). CDR3 residues: CASIPQGGINQPQHF. The CDR3 nucleotides are TGTGCCAGTATTCCCCAGGGGGGTATAAATCAGCCCCAGCATTTT.

V is TRBV7-2 and J is TRBJ1-6; D is undetermined. The germline gives CDR1 SGHTA, CDR2 FQGNSA. The CDR3 has 18 amino acids. Trimming took 0 bases from V and 3 from J, leaving 15 bases between them. CDR3 sequence (DNA): TGTGCCAGCAGCTTAGCTAGAGCGTTTGAAAGCTATAATTCACCCCTCCACTTT. Its translation: CASSLARAFESYNSPLHF. The complete variable domain, with remaining parts taken from reference TRBV7-2 and TRBJ1-6, reads GAGVSQSPSNKVTEKGKDVELRCDPISGHTALYWYRQSLGQGLEFLIYFQGNSAPDKSGLPSDRFSAERTGGSVSTLTIQRTQQEDSAVYLCASSLARAFESYNSPLHFGNGTRLTVT.

This clone was counted once. The chain combines TRBV6-5 with TRBJ2-1; TRBD2 might be the D (6 bases). This CDR3 has 14 residues. Trimming pared 8 bases from V and 3 bases from J, leaving 14 bases between. Germline V gene data show CDR1 as MNHEY and CDR2 as SVGAGI. Here the CDR3 DNA reads TGTGCCAGCGGAGGTAGCGGATACTACAATGAGCAGTTCTTC. As protein: CASGGSGYYNEQFF.

V and J are TRBV15 and TRBJ1-4, with D uncertain. The V gene's germline CDR1 is LNHNV and CDR2 YYDKDF (reference sequence). Trimming left V 2 bases short and J 5 bases short, with 9 bases between. The CDR3 runs 14 residues. CDR3 coding DNA: TGTGCCACCAGCAGACCCGGGATGAATGAAAAACTGTTTTTT. Protein: CATSRPGMNEKLFF.

The chain has TRBV18 and TRBJ2-7, with 12 bases matching TRBD2. V lost 3 bases, J lost 4 bases, and 16 bases stayed unmatched. The CDR3 loop spans 19 amino acids. Germline CDR1 KGHSH, CDR2 LQKENI. The CDR3, as DNA: TGTGCCAGCTCACCGCCCGGGACTAGCGGGTACAAGGCTACTTACGAGCAGTACTTC. Translation gives CASSPPGTSGYKATYEQYF.

J is TRBJ1-2 and V is TRBV7-8, with 9 positions matching TRBD1. In germline, CDR1 is SGHVS, CDR2 FQNEAQ. The CDR3 loop spans 16 amino acids. J lost 0 bases, V lost 0 bases, and 2 bases had no gene match. CDR3 in DNA: TGTGCCAGCAGCTTAGCCCGGACAGGGGCTAACTATGGCTACACCTTC. Amino acids: CASSLARTGANYGYTF.

A few counts support this clone. The chain has TRBV19 and TRBJ2-7, with 12 nucleotides matching TRBD2. V trimming: 3 bases; J trimming: 1 base; junction bases outside the gene matches: 4. The germline CDR1 and CDR2 sequences are LNHDA and SQIVND (reference sequence). This CDR3 has 16 residues. In DNA form, the CDR3 reads TGTGCCAGTAGTATCGGGACTAGCGGGCCTTCCTACGAGCAGTACTTC. Its protein is CASSIGTSGPSYEQYF.

V is TRBV6-4 and J is TRBJ1-6; 7 bases are shared with TRBD1. The CDR3 has 21 residues. Trimming at V came to 0 bases and at J to 9 bases, leaving 23 bases not matched to a gene. Germline V CDR1 and CDR2: MRHNA, SNTAGT. The CDR3 region is CASSDSLGAGRGQPQGSPLHF. The CDR3 region has the DNA TGTGCCAGCAGTGACTCCCTAGGGGCCGGGAGGGGGCAACCCCAAGGTTCACCCCTCCACTTT.

The chain is built from TRBV18 and TRBJ1-1; no clear D. CDR1 is KGHSH and CDR2 is LQKENI in the germline V gene. The CDR3 totals 14 residues. V was shortened by 3 bases and J by 1 base, with 9 bases between the two germline ends. Here the CDR3 DNA reads TGTGCCAGCTCACCGGAGGGTGGGAACACTGAAGCTTTCTTT. Protein: CASSPEGGNTEAFF.

This clone was recorded only once. V usage is TRBV19 and J usage is TRBJ2-7; 14 bases align to TRBD2. Germline CDR1 is LNHDA and CDR2 is SQIVND (reference sequence). The V gene end was trimmed by 5 bases and the J gene end by 2 bases; junction bases not matched to a gene: 5. The CDR3 extends over 16 amino acids. In DNA, the CDR3 is TGTGCCAGTAGTCCCCGGACTAGCGGGAGGACCTACGAGCAGTACTTC. It is translated as CASSPRTSGRTYEQYF.

V and J are TRBV29-1 and TRBJ1-1; D gene uncertain. CDR3 size: 10 residues. Germline V gene data show CDR1 as SQVTM and CDR2 as ANQGSEA. Trimming left V 6 bases short and J 1 base short, with 3 bases between. In nucleotides, the CDR3 is TGCAGCGTCCAGAACACTGAAGCTTTCTTT. Translation gives CSVQNTEAFF.

The rearrangement links TRBV24-1 to TRBJ2-2; 13 bases are shared with TRBD2. Trimming cost V 3 bases and J 3 bases; bases outside gene matches: 6. This CDR3 has 18 residues. CDR1 is KGHDR, CDR2 SFDVKD, per germline. In DNA form, the CDR3 reads TGTGCCACCAGTGATGGGACTAGCGGGAACCCCGACACCGGGGAGCTGTTTTTT. Amino acid sequence: CATSDGTSGNPDTGELFF.

The chain is built from TRBV6-4 and TRBJ2-1; D ambiguous. Germline CDR1 and CDR2: MRHNA and SNTAGT. This CDR3 spans 15 amino acids. V dropped 4 bases and J dropped 0 bases, with 10 bases sitting between them. Written as DNA, the CDR3 is TGTGCCAGCAGTGTTTCTGTTAGCTCCTACAATGAGCAGTTCTTC. Its protein product is CASSVSVSSYNEQFF.

The J gene is TRBJ2-7, the V gene TRBV18; 13 positions agree with TRBD2. V gave up 3 bases and J gave up 4 bases; unmatched junction bases: 3. CDR3 length: 15 residues. Germline V CDR1 and CDR2: KGHSH, LQKENI. CDR3 sequence: CASSPGLAGPYEQYF. Written as DNA, the CDR3 is TGTGCCAGCTCACCGGGACTAGCGGGGCCGTACGAGCAGTACTTC.

The V gene is TRBV11-2, the J gene TRBJ2-1; 10 bases map to TRBD1. V was pared by 4 bases and J by 7 bases, with 4 bases of the junction left unmatched. Germline CDR1 and CDR2: SGHAT and FQNNGV. This CDR3 comprises 14 residues. CDR3 protein: CASSSDRGRNEQFF. The CDR3 DNA reads TGTGCCAGCAGCTCGGACAGGGGGAGGAATGAGCAGTTCTTC.

Only one count was recorded for this clone. The rearrangement uses TRBV4-3 and TRBJ1-4; 8 nucleotides match TRBD1. The CDR3 runs 16 residues. J gave up 8 bases and V 0 bases, and 8 bases lay outside the gene matches. Germline CDR1 reads LGHNA; CDR2 reads YSLEER. DNA of the CDR3: TGCGCCAGCAGCCAAGATTACGGACAGGGACTAGAAAAACTGTTTTTT. Protein product: CASSQDYGQGLEKLFF.

In this sample, this clone turned up a few times. The chain combines TRBV7-9 with TRBJ1-1, with D unclear. Trimming shortened V by 3 bases and J by 3 bases, and 11 bases separated the two germline ends. Germline lookup yields CDR1 SEHNR and CDR2 FQNEAQ (reference sequence). The CDR3 contains 14 residues. CDR3 loop: CASSLNSLYTEAFF. CDR3 DNA: TGTGCCAGCAGCTTGAACAGCCTTTACACTGAAGCTTTCTTT.

The chain recombines TRBV30 with TRBJ1-2; D is possibly TRBD1 (5 bases). Trimming left V 1 base short and J 6 bases short, with 12 bases between. Germline CDR1 GTSNPN, CDR2 SVGIG (reference sequence). The CDR3 runs to 13 residues. The DNA for the CDR3 is TGTGCCTGGAGTGAGGTAGGGGTTCATGGCTACACCTTC. This encodes CAWSEVGVHGYTF. The entire variable domain, with the rest obtained from reference TRBV30 and TRBJ1-2, is as follows: SQTIHQWPATLVQPVGSPLSLECTVEGTSNPNLYWYRQAAGRGLQLLFYSVGIGQISSEVPQNLSASRPQDRQFILSSKKLLLSDSGFYLCAWSEVGVHGYTFGSGTRLTVV.

This clone has only a few counts. This chain uses TRBV19 with TRBJ1-5, with a weak D call TRBD1 (6 bases). This CDR3 has 14 residues. In germline, CDR1 is LNHDA, CDR2 SQIVND (reference sequence). V was pared by 3 bases and J by 4 bases, with 10 bases between. The CDR3 region is CASSMVQGNQPQHF. In nucleotides, the CDR3 is TGTGCCAGTAGTATGGTCCAGGGGAATCAGCCCCAGCATTTT. The complete variable domain, with remaining parts taken from reference TRBV19 and TRBJ1-5, reads DGGITQSPKYLFRKEGQNVTLSCEQNLNHDAMYWYRQDPGQGLRLIYYSQIVNDFQKGDIAEGYSVSREKKESFPLTVTSAQKNPTAFYLCASSMVQGNQPQHFGDGTRLSIL.

The chain employs TRBV5-4 and TRBJ1-1; 7 bases map to TRBD1. The CDR3 contains 13 residues. Looked up from germline, CDR1 is SGHNT and CDR2 is YYREEE (reference sequence). V was pared by 4 bases and J by 4 bases, with 4 bases of the junction left unmatched. Here the CDR3 DNA reads TGTGCCAGCAGCCGACAGGGTGTCACTGAAGCTTTCTTT. Amino acid sequence: CASSRQGVTEAFF.

The V gene is TRBV6-5, the J gene TRBJ1-5; the D is unclear. Germline V gives CDR1 MNHEY, CDR2 SVGAGI. CDR3 size: 14 residues. V lost 7 bases and J 2 bases, leaving 12 bases between the germline ends. Here the CDR3 reads CASTSEAGNQPQHF. As DNA, the CDR3 is TGTGCCAGCACCAGCGAAGCGGGCAATCAGCCCCAGCATTTT.

For the CDR3, the DNA is TGTGCCAGTAGTAGGGACAACCCTAATCAGCCCCAGCATTTT. Its translation: CASSRDNPNQPQHF. This sequence joins TRBV19 and TRBJ1-5, with D possibly matching TRBD1 (6 bases). The germline V and J ends were trimmed by 4 bases and 4 bases, with 11 bases remaining between them. From germline, CDR1 is LNHDA and CDR2 SQIVND (reference sequence). The CDR3 contains 14 residues.

Note on this clone: An end of the junction does not agree with germline; a read error may underlie this. The chain links TRBV30 to TRBJ2-7, with D perhaps TRBD2 (5 bases). Germline V gene lookup returns CDR1 GTSNPN and CDR2 SVGIG (reference sequence). This CDR3 comprises 12 residues. Here the CDR3 DNA reads TGTGCCTGGAGTGTACTAGGCGGAAAAGCAAACTTC. Amino acid sequence: CAWSVLGGKANF.

V usage is TRBV7-2 and J usage is TRBJ2-5; 8 nucleotides match TRBD2. The germline gives CDR1 SGHTA, CDR2 FQGNSA. The CDR3 length is 15 residues. The V segment lost 1 base and the J segment 1 base; nucleotides outside the gene matches: 2. The CDR3 sequence: CASSLGRGVQETQYF. For the CDR3, the DNA is TGTGCCAGCAGCTTAGGGCGGGGGGTCCAAGAGACCCAGTACTTC.